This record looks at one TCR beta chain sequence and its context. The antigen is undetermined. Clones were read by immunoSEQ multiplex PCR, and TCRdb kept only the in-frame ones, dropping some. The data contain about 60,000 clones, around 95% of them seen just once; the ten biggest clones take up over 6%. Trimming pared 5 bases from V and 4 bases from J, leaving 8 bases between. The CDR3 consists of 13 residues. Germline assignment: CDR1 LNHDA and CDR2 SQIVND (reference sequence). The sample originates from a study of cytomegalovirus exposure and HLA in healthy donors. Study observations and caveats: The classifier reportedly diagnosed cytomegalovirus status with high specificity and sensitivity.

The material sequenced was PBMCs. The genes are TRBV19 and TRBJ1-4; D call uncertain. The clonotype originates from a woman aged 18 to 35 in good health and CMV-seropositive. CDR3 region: CASSPQLNEKLFF. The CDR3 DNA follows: TGTGCCAGTAGTCCCCAACTTAATGAAAAACTGTTTTTT.